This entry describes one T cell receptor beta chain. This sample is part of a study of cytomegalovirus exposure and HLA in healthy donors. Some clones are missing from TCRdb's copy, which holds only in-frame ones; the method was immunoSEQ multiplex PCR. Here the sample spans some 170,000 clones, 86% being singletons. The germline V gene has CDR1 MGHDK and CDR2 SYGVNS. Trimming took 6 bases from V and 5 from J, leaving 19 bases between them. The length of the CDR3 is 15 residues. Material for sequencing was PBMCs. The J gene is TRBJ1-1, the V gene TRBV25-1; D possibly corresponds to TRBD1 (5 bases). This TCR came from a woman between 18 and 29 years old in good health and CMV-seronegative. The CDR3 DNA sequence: TGTGCCAGCAGCGCAGGGTGGGCCGCGGGAACTGAAGCTTTCTTT. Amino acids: CASSAGWAAGTEAFF.